The clone carrying this T cell receptor (beta chain) was counted between two and nine times. Its target is not known. J was trimmed by 4 bases and V by 3 bases; bases with no gene match: 8. Germline CDR1 and CDR2: SGHVS and FNYEAQ. The CDR3 runs to 16 residues. One entry per CDR3 protein, called by TCRdb with MiXCR from the reads. There are about 830,000 distinct CDR3 sequences in the sample; approximately 29% occur only once, and around 12% lies in the top ten. This specimen belongs to a study of T cell repertoires in cytomegalovirus infection. Whole-study context: Researchers turned to recently identified HLA-C-restricted CMV epitopes as well as well-studied HLA-B-restricted ones. CMV infection plus the matching HLA type was flagged by public TCR beta signatures. Points from the study as a whole: HLA-C-restricted CMV-specific TCR beta clonotypes prevailed in the ex vivo response.

This sample comprised cultured CD8+ T cells from PBMCs, obtained from culture after CMV antigen stimulation. This TCR derives from a human donor in good health (CMV status not recorded). Some clones in this sample may be carry-over from other donors' samples. The gene calls are TRBV7-6 and TRBJ1-4; 7 positions match TRBD1. The CDR3, as DNA: TGTGCCAGCAGCTTGTCGAACAGGGGCTATAATGAAAAACTGTTTTTT. It translates to CASSLSNRGYNEKLFF.